Listed below are T cell receptor beta chains from one sample, sequenced in a study of blood T cell repertoires in COVID-19. Profiling relied on immunoSEQ multiplex PCR, and the TCRdb table lists in-frame clones only, not all of them. The data show over 100,000 clones, 75% to 90% seen once. Sequencing input: peripheral blood. The source of these receptors is a human donor with acute or convalescent COVID-19. The donor label of this sample is uncertain. Each CDR3 is given with its conserved first and last residue. A D gene is named only where the DNA matches it firmly. Some rows mark clone size as missing; the rest say once, few, many or name a class of expanded clone.

clone size,J gene,V gene,D gene,CDR3 length,CDR3 protein,CDR3 DNA
NA,TRBJ2-7,TRBV5-1,TRBD2,15,CASSWGGLARHEQYF,TGCGCCAGCAGCTGGGGGGGACTAGCTCGCCACGAGCAGTACTTC
NA,TRBJ1-2,TRBV20-1,NA,10,CSAKVSGYTF,TGCAGTGCCAAAGTTAGTGGCTACACCTTC
once,TRBJ2-5,TRBV3-1/TRBV3-2,TRBD1,15,CASSQPDRGQETQYF,TGTGCCAGCAGCCAACCGGACAGGGGCCAAGAGACCCAGTACTTC
NA,TRBJ2-1,TRBV19,TRBD2,15,CASSMGGSGYNEQFF,TGTGCCAGTAGTATGGGGGGGAGTGGTTACAATGAGCAGTTCTTC
NA,TRBJ2-2,TRBV4-1,NA,12,CASTGLTGELFF,TGCGCCAGCACAGGGCTCACCGGGGAGCTGTTTTTT
NA,TRBJ2-3,TRBV20-1,TRBD2,12,CSASGEGGTQYF,TGCAGTGCTAGTGGGGAGGGAGGCACGCAGTATTTT
NA,TRBJ2-2,TRBV12-5,NA,15,CASGLVQGNTGELFF,TGTGCTAGTGGTTTGGTACAGGGCAACACCGGGGAGCTGTTTTTT
NA,TRBJ1-5,TRBV6-2/TRBV6-3,NA,14,CASSYGGDNQPQHF,TGTGCCAGCAGTTACGGGGGGGACAATCAGCCCCAGCATTTT
NA,TRBJ2-1,TRBV9,NA,16,CASSFTGRGSYNEQFF,TGTGCCAGCAGCTTCACCGGACGGGGGTCCTACAATGAGCAGTTCTTC
NA,TRBJ2-1,TRBV20-1,TRBD2,16,CSASSSGGALGNEQFF,TGCAGTGCTAGTTCCAGCGGGGGGGCCTTGGGCAATGAGCAGTTCTTC
NA,TRBJ1-1,TRBV5-4,NA,14,CASSLGVVGQRAFF,TGTGCCAGCAGCTTGGGGGTCGTGGGGCAGAGGGCTTTCTTT
NA,TRBJ2-7,TRBV9,NA,15,CASSAAGGIPYEQYF,TGTGCCAGCAGCGCAGCGGGCGGAATACCCTACGAGCAGTACTTC
NA,TRBJ1-1,TRBV6-4,TRBD1,21,CASRDKPQLRDRDFMNTEAFF,TGTGCCAGCAGAGACAAGCCCCAGCTCCGGGACAGGGACTTTATGAACACTGAAGCTTTCTTT
NA,TRBJ1-3,TRBV9,NA,16,CASSVSPSGSGNTIYF,TGTGCCAGCAGCGTAAGTCCAAGCGGCTCTGGAAACACCATATATTTT
NA,TRBJ2-1,TRBV6-1,TRBD1,15,CASSETGGRSREQFF,TGTGCCAGCAGTGAGACAGGGGGCCGGTCGCGTGAGCAGTTCTTC
few,TRBJ1-2,TRBV5-1,TRBD1,13,CASSVGTGTGYTF,TGCGCCAGCAGCGTCGGGACAGGGACTGGCTACACCTTC
NA,TRBJ2-7,TRBV6-5,NA,14,CASSRDLYSYEQYF,TGTGCCAGCAGTCGCGACTTGTACTCCTACGAGCAGTACTTC
NA,TRBJ1-2,TRBV28,NA,13,CASSLFGSYGYTF,TGTGCCAGCAGTTTATTCGGGTCCTACGGCTACACCTTC
NA,TRBJ1-1,TRBV19,NA,14,CASSIDAGLDTAFF,TGTGCCAGTAGTATAGATGCTGGCTTGGACACGGCTTTCTTT
NA,TRBJ2-1,TRBV14,TRBD1,16,CASSQDTGTGGVLQFF,TGTGCCAGCAGCCAAGATACCGGGACAGGGGGCGTCCTGCAGTTCTTC
once,TRBJ2-3,TRBV7-2,NA,15,CASSLVGGRADTQYF,TGTGCCAGCAGCTTAGTGGGGGGTAGGGCAGATACGCAGTATTTT
NA,TRBJ2-5,TRBV28,TRBD2,15,CASSFQAGGPETQYF,TGTGCCAGCAGTTTCCAAGCGGGAGGGCCGGAGACCCAGTACTTC
NA,TRBJ1-6,TRBV24-1,NA,15,CATSERDRENSPLHF,TGTGCCACCAGTGAGAGAGACAGAGAGAATTCACCCCTCCACTTT
NA,TRBJ1-4,TRBV7-2,TRBD1,12,CASSSGGEKLFF,TGTGCCAGCAGCTCAGGGGGCGAGAAACTGTTTTTT
NA,TRBJ2-2,TRBV7-2,TRBD2,15,CASRRTSGNTGELFF,TGTGCCAGCAGGAGGACTAGCGGGAACACCGGGGAGCTGTTTTTT
NA,TRBJ2-5,TRBV27,TRBD1,15,CASSLSGNTGGTQYF,TGTGCCAGCAGTTTATCCGGTAACACAGGGGGGACCCAGTACTTC
NA,TRBJ1-4,TRBV19,TRBD1,14,CASRSPDRDEKLFF,TGTGCCAGTAGATCCCCCGACAGGGACGAAAAACTGTTTTTT
NA,TRBJ2-1,TRBV25-1,NA,13,CASREGSRNEQFF,TGTGCCAGCAGGGAGGGCAGTAGGAATGAGCAGTTCTTC
once,TRBJ2-1,TRBV4-3,TRBD2,18,CASSQDLPSGGVYNEQFF,TGCGCCAGCAGCCAAGATCTACCTAGCGGGGGGGTCTACAATGAGCAGTTCTTC
NA,TRBJ2-7,TRBV5-4,TRBD2,16,CASSLASSGVPYEQYF,TGTGCCAGCAGCTTGGCATCTAGCGGGGTTCCCTACGAGCAGTACTTC
NA,TRBJ1-1,TRBV18,NA,13,CASSSLQGQEAFF,TGTGCCAGCTCATCTCTCCAGGGTCAGGAAGCTTTCTTT
NA,TRBJ1-6,TRBV30,NA,12,CAWTVNNSPLHF,TGTGCCTGGACAGTCAATAATTCACCCCTCCACTTT
NA,TRBJ2-3,TRBV7-2,TRBD2,15,CASSLRGGQVDTQYF,TGTGCCAGCAGCTTGCGGGGGGGCCAGGTTGATACGCAGTATTTT
NA,TRBJ1-4,TRBV18,TRBD1,14,CASSAGTANEKLFF,TGTGCCAGCTCGGCCGGGACAGCAAATGAAAAACTGTTTTTT
NA,TRBJ1-2,TRBV28,TRBD1,18,CASSLPGLGQGVNYGYTF,TGTGCCAGCAGTTTGCCCGGACTCGGACAGGGGGTAAACTATGGCTACACCTTC
once,TRBJ1-2,TRBV19,TRBD1,12,CASNGQDYGYTF,TGTGCCAGTAACGGACAGGACTATGGCTACACCTTC
NA,TRBJ2-1,TRBV11-3,NA,14,CASSPPGSAREQFF,TGTGCCAGCAGCCCCCCCGGGAGCGCTCGGGAGCAGTTCTTC